These 13 T cell receptor beta chains share one sample of origin, sequenced in a study of blood T cell repertoires in COVID-19. Generated by immunoSEQ multiplex PCR, the TCRdb table keeps only in-frame clones and is missing some. This sample carries roughly 120,000 clones, about nine tenths of them seen once, and the ten largest clones take 1.5% to 2%. The sequenced sample was peripheral blood. These receptors all stem from a human donor with active COVID-19. The donor label of this sample is uncertain.

The chain recombines TRBV4-3 with TRBJ2-7; unclear D gene. CDR1 is LGHNA and CDR2 is YSLEER in the germline V gene. Trimming took off 6 bases at V and 1 base at J, with 10 bases between the two ends. The CDR3 length is 13 residues. The CDR3 region has the DNA TGCGCCAGCAGTCCCCCCGGGTCCTACGAGCAGTACTTC. This translates into CASSPPGSYEQYF.

The chain employs TRBV10-1 and TRBJ2-3, with 8 bases aligning to TRBD2. V lost 5 bases, J lost 0 bases, and 7 bases stayed unmatched. This CDR3 contains 16 residues. Germline loops: CDR1 WNHNN, CDR2 SYGVQD (reference sequence). The CDR3 loop reads CASSLGLGLSTDTQYF. The CDR3 bases are TGCGCCAGCAGTTTGGGACTAGGCCTTAGCACAGATACGCAGTATTTT.

The DNA for the CDR3 is TGTGCCAGTAGCGCCCGGGACAGGGGTGGCTATGGCTACACCTTC. Amino acid sequence: CASSARDRGGYGYTF. The chain employs TRBV19 and TRBJ1-2; 10 bases fit TRBD1. Looked up from germline, CDR1 is LNHDA and CDR2 is SQIVND (reference sequence). The CDR3 has 15 amino acids. The V segment lost 6 bases and the J segment 4 bases; nucleotides outside the gene matches: 8.

DNA of the CDR3: TGTGCCAGCAGCTTCGGACAGGGGAGCTACGAGCAGTACTTC. Translating gives CASSFGQGSYEQYF. The V gene is TRBV7-6, the J gene TRBJ2-7; TRBD1 aligns across 9 bases. There are 14 residues in the CDR3. With V trimmed by 3 bases and J by 3 bases, 3 bases remained unmatched. Germline V gene lookup returns CDR1 SGHVS and CDR2 FNYEAQ.

The chain couples TRBV2 to TRBJ2-3; 14 nucleotides line up with TRBD2. The CDR3 length is 19 residues. The V and J ends lost 6 bases and 0 bases, in that order; junction bases with no gene match: 11. Germline V gene data show CDR1 as SNHLY and CDR2 as FYNNEI. CDR3 sequence reads: CASRRRPTSGGASTDTQYF. The CDR3 DNA reads TGTGCCAGCAGAAGGAGACCGACTAGCGGGGGGGCCAGCACAGATACGCAGTATTTT.

The chain links TRBV4-3 to TRBJ2-1; 11 bases are shared with TRBD1. CDR3 length: 15 residues. Germline loops: CDR1 LGHNA, CDR2 YSLEER. V was clipped by 1 base and J by 6 bases; unmatched bases: 2. DNA of the CDR3: TGCGCCAGCAGCCAAGGGACAGGGGGCGGCAATGAGCAGTTCTTC. It encodes CASSQGTGGGNEQFF.

This chain uses TRBV2 with TRBJ1-5, with D possibly matching TRBD1 (6 bases). Trimming took off 1 base at V and 7 bases at J, with 11 bases between the two ends. The CDR3 has 14 residues. Germline CDR1 and CDR2: SNHLY and FYNNEI. This CDR3 reads CASSEGLQGQPQHF. CDR3 DNA: TGTGCCAGCAGTGAAGGACTACAGGGACAGCCCCAGCATTTT.

The chain combines TRBV5-1 with TRBJ2-2, with D perhaps TRBD1 (6 bases). Germline V gene data show CDR1 as SGHRS and CDR2 as YFSETQ. This CDR3 region has 15 residues. V was shortened by 4 bases and J by 5 bases, with 15 bases between the two germline ends. CDR3 nucleotide sequence: TGCGCCAGCAGCCCAAGACAGGCACCTACCGGGGAGCTGTTTTTT. Its protein is CASSPRQAPTGELFF.

This sequence joins TRBV14 and TRBJ2-7, with 8 nucleotides matching TRBD1. V was pared by 5 bases and J by 5 bases, with 8 bases of the junction left unmatched. CDR3 size: 14 residues. CDR1 and CDR2 from the germline V gene are SGHDN and FVKESK. This chain's CDR3 is CASSFRTGFDEQYF. In DNA form, the CDR3 reads TGTGCCAGCAGCTTTCGGACAGGGTTCGACGAGCAGTACTTC.

This clone was counted a single time. This chain connects TRBV7-6 to TRBJ2-7; 9 bases match TRBD2. The CDR3 length is 15 residues. Germline V CDR1 and CDR2: SGHVS, FNYEAQ. Germline trimming cut 7 bases from V and 3 bases from J; bases unmatched to any gene: 10. CDR3 in amino acids: CASTTEAGGSYEQYF. The DNA for the CDR3 is TGTGCCAGCACCACCGAGGCGGGGGGGAGCTACGAGCAGTACTTC.

The genes are TRBV3-1 (or the pseudogene TRBV3-2) and TRBJ1-1; 10 bases are a match to TRBD1. The V gene end was trimmed by 4 bases and the J gene end by 5 bases; junction bases not matched to a gene: 7. Per the germline V gene, CDR1 is LGHDT and CDR2 is YNNKEL (reference sequence). This CDR3 has 15 amino acids. CDR3 protein: CASSRPGTGVTEAFF. CDR3 DNA sequence: TGTGCCAGCAGCCGCCCTGGGACAGGGGTTACTGAAGCTTTCTTT.

The chain couples TRBV27 to TRBJ2-7; D is unresolved. The CDR3 is 16 residues long. V was pared by 0 bases and J by 0 bases, with 12 bases between. CDR1 and CDR2 from the germline V gene are MNHEY and SMNVEV (reference sequence). CDR3 in DNA: TGTGCCAGCAGTTTATCCTCCGATTACAGCTCCTACGAGCAGTACTTC. Its protein product is CASSLSSDYSSYEQYF.

The rearrangement links TRBV27 to TRBJ1-5; D call uncertain. Germline CDR1 is MNHEY and CDR2 is SMNVEV (reference sequence). Trimming cost V 3 bases and J 0 bases, with 9 bases left between them. The CDR3 length is 15 residues. CDR3 protein: CASSFRINSNQPQHF. CDR3 nucleotides: TGTGCCAGCAGTTTTCGTATTAATAGCAATCAGCCCCAGCATTTT.